These T cell receptor beta chains were read from a single sample in a study of T cell repertoires in cytomegalovirus infection. Using its own MiXCR run on the reads, TCRdb lists one record per CDR3 protein. Of approximately 730,000 distinct CDR3 sequences in the sample, roughly 36% are singletons; the top ten hold roughly 18%. Their cognate antigens are unknown. Here the sequenced sample was cultured PBMCs, taken from culture after CMV antigen stimulation. The receptors were gathered from a human donor in good health (CMV status not recorded). Some clones in this sample may be carry-over from other donors' samples. The CDR3 runs from the conserved cysteine through the conserved F or W. A D gene is named only where the DNA matches it firmly. Where a row states a size, it is once, few, many or the class of an expanded clone; other rows omit it.

DNA: TGTGCCAGCAGTCCGACAGGTTTCTCCTACGAGCAGTACTTC
CDR3: CASSPTGFSYEQYF
size: .
V: TRBV6-2/TRBV6-3
D: .
J: TRBJ2-7
length: 14

DNA: TGTGCCAGCAGCTTAGGGGACAGGGGGTGGGACACTGAAGCTTTCTTT
CDR3: CASSLGDRGWDTEAFF
size: .
V: TRBV7-2
D: TRBD1
J: TRBJ1-1
length: 16

DNA: TGTGCCAGCAGCCAACCGACAGGTAGCACAGATACGCAGTATTTT
CDR3: CASSQPTGSTDTQYF
size: .
V: TRBV3-1
D: .
J: TRBJ2-3
length: 15

DNA: TGTGCCAGCAGTCCAGGGGGGTTCCTGCAAGAGACCCAGTACTTC
CDR3: CASSPGGFLQETQYF
size: .
V: TRBV7-2
D: .
J: TRBJ2-5
length: 15

DNA: TGTACCAGCCGTCGGGGCGGCACAGATACGCAGTATTTT
CDR3: CTSRRGGTDTQYF
size: .
V: TRBV2
D: .
J: TRBJ2-3
length: 13

DNA: TGTGCCAGCAGTTACTCGAGCACTAGCGGGACAAACGAGCAGTACTTC
CDR3: CASSYSSTSGTNEQYF
size: few
V: TRBV6-5
D: TRBD2
J: TRBJ2-7
length: 16

DNA: TGTGCCAGCAGCCCACTGACTAGCGGGGGGGACAATGAGCAGTTCTTC
CDR3: CASSPLTSGGDNEQFF
size: few
V: TRBV6-8
D: TRBD2
J: TRBJ2-1
length: 16

DNA: TGTGCCAGCAGCCTGGGCCAGGACCCCCAGCATTTT
CDR3: CASSLGQDPQHF
size: .
V: TRBV7-9
D: .
J: TRBJ1-5
length: 12

DNA: TGTGCCAGCAGCTTAGACGGCGGGATGGAAGCTTTCTTT
CDR3: CASSLDGGMEAFF
size: few
V: TRBV11-3
D: .
J: TRBJ1-1
length: 13

DNA: TGTGCCAGCAGTTTCCCCACACAGGGAGGCACTGAAGCTTTCTTT
CDR3: CASSFPTQGGTEAFF
size: many
V: TRBV28
D: .
J: TRBJ1-1
length: 15

DNA: TGTGCCAGCAGTACCGACAGCAAGAACAGCCATGAGCAGTTCTTC
CDR3: CASSTDSKNSHEQFF
size: few
V: TRBV6-6
D: .
J: TRBJ2-1
length: 15

DNA: TGCGCCAGCAGCTACGACAGGGGGGCAAATGAAAAACTGTTTTTT
CDR3: CASSYDRGANEKLFF
size: .
V: TRBV5-1
D: TRBD1
J: TRBJ1-4
length: 15

DNA: TGTGCCAGTAGTATAGACCTAGCGGGAGTTTTTTACAATGAGCAGTTCTTC
CDR3: CASSIDLAGVFYNEQFF
size: .
V: TRBV19
D: TRBD2
J: TRBJ2-1
length: 17

DNA: TGTGCCAGCAGCTTAGGGCCGGGGAGGAATTCACCCCTCCACTTT
CDR3: CASSLGPGRNSPLHF
size: few
V: TRBV7-2
D: .
J: TRBJ1-6
length: 15

DNA: TGTGCCAGCAGTTTGCATGGGACTGAAGCTTTCTTT
CDR3: CASSLHGTEAFF
size: .
V: TRBV12-3/TRBV12-4
D: .
J: TRBJ1-1
length: 12

DNA: TGTGCCAGCACCCGGGAGGGCCCGCGCGGGCAGTACTTC
CDR3: CASTREGPRGQYF
size: .
V: TRBV6-1
D: TRBD2
J: TRBJ2-7
length: 13

DNA: TGTGCCAGCAGCTTAGTGGCCTTTTCCACAGATACGCAGTATTTT
CDR3: CASSLVAFSTDTQYF
size: many
V: TRBV7-2
D: .
J: TRBJ2-3
length: 15

DNA: TGTGCCAGCAGACCGTTCGCTGAAGCTTTCTTT
CDR3: CASRPFAEAFF
size: few
V: TRBV7-9
D: .
J: TRBJ1-1
length: 11

DNA: TGTGCCAGCAGACCCAGAGCGCGGGGACTAGCAGGCACCGGGGAGCTGTTTTTT
CDR3: CASRPRARGLAGTGELFF
size: few
V: TRBV27
D: TRBD2
J: TRBJ2-2
length: 18

DNA: TGTGCCAGCAGCCCTAGTGGAAAGCAGTATTTT
CDR3: CASSPSGKQYF
size: .
V: TRBV7-9
D: .
J: TRBJ2-3
length: 11

DNA: TGTGCCAGCAGCTTAATCGGTCGAGGGTTCCCAGATACGCAGTATTTT
CDR3: CASSLIGRGFPDTQYF
size: many
V: TRBV7-9
D: .
J: TRBJ2-3
length: 16

DNA: TGTGCCAGCCTGGAAAACACCGGGGAGCTGTTTTTT
CDR3: CASLENTGELFF
size: .
V: TRBV7-2
D: .
J: TRBJ2-2
length: 12

DNA: TGTGCCAGCACCCCTGAGGGGGGTGAGCAGTTCTTC
CDR3: CASTPEGGEQFF
size: many
V: TRBV11-2
D: .
J: TRBJ2-1
length: 12

DNA: TGTGCCAGTATGGAGGCGGGGGGTTCCTACAATGAGCAGTTCTTC
CDR3: CASMEAGGSYNEQFF
size: few
V: TRBV28
D: TRBD2
J: TRBJ2-1
length: 15

DNA: TGTGCCAGCAGCCTTCCTCCGGGAAGCTCCTACGAGCAGTACTTC
CDR3: CASSLPPGSSYEQYF
size: many
V: TRBV7-2
D: .
J: TRBJ2-7
length: 15

DNA: TGTGCCAGCAGCTTGGGCGATGTGAGCACCGGGGAGCTGTTTTTT
CDR3: CASSLGDVSTGELFF
size: few
V: TRBV7-6
D: .
J: TRBJ2-2
length: 15